The entry below gives a single T cell receptor beta chain sequence along with its context. What this receptor recognizes is not known. The library was obtained by the immunoSEQ multiplex PCR assay. TCRbeta CDR3 sequencing was performed by Adaptive Biotechnologies. On the study's bioinformatics: Repertoire similarity was assessed with the Chao-modified Jaccard index and with the median clonotype overlap from 200 random subsamples of equal sample size. Similarity analyses were performed using either productive nucleotide sequences or in silico-translated amino acid sequences. Hierarchical clustering with single linkage and t-SNE based on Chao-modified Jaccard distances were applied for the comparison of repertoires. Repertoire diversity was quantified with the Renyi index, after sample size normalisation, across a range of alpha values. What TCRdb holds here is the immuneACCESS table cut down to in-frame rearrangements. Part of the clones is not present; checked against another copy, under half of the missing clones reflect an unresolved V gene, and the others are unexplained. V, J and clone size are those of that table, while D and trimming were read from the DNA. This sample's table lists 8,000 to 10,000 clones. The top ten clonotypes cover around 0.91% of the sample.

Based on the germline V gene, the CDR1 and CDR2 sequences are SGHDN and FVKESK. The CDR3, cysteine through phenylalanine, is 17 amino acids long. DNA is not on record. These data originate in a study of synovial regulatory T cells in juvenile arthritis (dated by TCRdb to 2013 to 2016). The study in broad terms: Of the sequenced patients, roughly six received methotrexate, one received methotrexate plus infliximab, a few were therapy-naive, and one had no treatment information. The TCR repertoire comparisons covered Treg and Teff subsets from around ten JIA patients with active disease. The study compared TCRbeta CDR3 repertoires of blood iaTreg cells, other blood Treg cells and synovial fluid Treg cells from matched patient samples. Effector T cell subsets from the study cohort were also sequenced for comparisons, but the Treg dataset by itself includes only blood Treg cells and synovial fluid Treg cells. What the work shows at the level of the full study, not this receptor alone: Synovial Treg cells shared more CDR3 sequences with iaTreg cells than with other blood Treg cells; Chao-Jaccard similarity confirmed closer relation. iaTreg TCR repertoires were largely private across patients and partially overlapped with synovial Teff and blood CPL repertoires. Lower TCR diversity was observed in blood iaTreg cells than in other blood Treg cells, consistent with antigen-driven expansion.

TCR repertoire donors were about eleven juvenile idiopathic arthritis patients with active disease who had not reached inactive disease, 3 polyarticular and 8 oligoarticular. The median age of the TCR-sequenced patients was more than 10 years (range about 2.4-25), and their median disease duration was approximately seven years (range 0.2-19.1). Samples for TCR repertoire analysis came from two centres in Italy. Peripheral blood mononuclear cells were isolated using a Histopaque-1077 density gradient and were cryopreserved in around 90% FCS with about 10% DMSO. Sample: Treg cells from blood. This specimen's cell subset or site label, per the study, means: remaining (HLA-DR-negative) circulating blood Treg cells. The TCR originated in a donor aged 2-30 years with juvenile idiopathic arthritis. The sequence is built from TRBV14 and TRBJ2-1; TCRdb gives TRBD2 as the D gene, but with no DNA this cannot be confirmed. CDR3 reads: CASSQGFGYGLHNEQFF.